The next 10 T cell receptor beta chains were all read from a single sample in a study of siplizumab effects on memory and regulatory T cells. TCRdb keeps only in-frame clones here, not all; method: immunoSEQ multiplex PCR. The table lists over 70,000 clones, about nine tenths of them singletons. Specimen: CD4+ T cells sorted from blood. The source of these receptors is a human donor in good health.

The chain joins TRBV15 to TRBJ2-1; D is unclear. CDR3 length equals 16 residues. Germline lookup yields CDR1 LNHNV and CDR2 YYDKDF (reference sequence). With 0 bases removed from V and 1 base from J, the gap between germline ends came to 10 bases. CDR3 DNA sequence: TGTGCCACCAGCAGAGACGGGTTTGTATCCTACAATGAGCAGTTCTTC. Amino acid sequence: CATSRDGFVSYNEQFF.

V and J are TRBV11-2 and TRBJ2-1, with a weak D call TRBD2 (6 bases). CDR3 size: 17 residues. V was trimmed by 4 bases and J by 1 base, leaving 17 bases between them. The germline V gene encodes CDR1 SGHAT and CDR2 FQNNGV. The CDR3 spells CASSSSTNRGSYNEQFF. CDR3 nucleotide sequence: TGTGCCAGCAGCTCATCGACGAACCGGGGGTCCTACAATGAGCAGTTCTTC.

The chain couples TRBV5-4 to TRBJ2-5; D is ambiguous. The CDR3 loop spans 14 amino acids. The V and J ends lost 2 bases and 5 bases respectively, with 13 bases between them. Germline V gives CDR1 SGHNT, CDR2 YYREEE (reference sequence). The CDR3 loop reads CASSFGLLRETQYF. The CDR3 DNA reads TGTGCCAGCAGCTTCGGTTTACTCCGGGAGACCCAGTACTTC.

The rearrangement links TRBV6-5 to TRBJ1-1; tentative D call: TRBD1 (5 bases). Germline values: CDR1 MNHEY, CDR2 SVGAGI. V lost 2 bases and J lost 0, with 7 bases in between. The CDR3 is 14 amino acids. The CDR3 loop is CASSYGRVNTEAFF. CDR3 DNA sequence: TGTGCCAGCAGTTACGGCAGGGTGAACACTGAAGCTTTCTTT.

This clone showed up just once. The chain joins TRBV7-3 to TRBJ2-5, with D hard to call. The germline V gene encodes CDR1 SGHTA and CDR2 FQGTGA. V was pared by 5 bases and J by 5 bases, with 15 bases between. This CDR3 has 14 amino acids. In nucleotides, the CDR3 is TGTGCCAGCAGCCAAGGGCCAGGATGGGAGACCCAGTACTTC. Amino acid sequence: CASSQGPGWETQYF.

The chain is built from TRBV9 and TRBJ2-1; TRBD2 matches 8 bases. The CDR3 totals 15 residues. J gave up 4 bases and V 0 bases, and 3 bases lay outside the gene matches. Germline-derived CDR1 and CDR2 are SGDLS and YYNGEE. This CDR3 is CASSVGLARYNEQFF. The DNA for the CDR3 is TGTGCCAGCAGCGTAGGACTAGCGAGGTACAATGAGCAGTTCTTC.

This clone was counted only a few times. The chain joins TRBV19 to TRBJ2-7, with 10 nucleotides matching TRBD2. The CDR3 length is 14 residues. J was trimmed by 3 bases and V by 8 bases; bases with no gene match: 7. Germline CDR1 is LNHDA and CDR2 is SQIVND (reference sequence). The CDR3: CASLLAGPLYEQYF. In nucleotides, the CDR3 is TGTGCCAGTTTACTAGCGGGACCCCTCTACGAGCAGTACTTC.

The chain combines TRBV5-4 with TRBJ2-5; the D is unclear. V lost 0 bases and J 3 bases, leaving 0 bases between the germline ends. This CDR3 has 11 residues. Germline V CDR1 and CDR2: SGHNT, YYREEE (reference sequence). DNA of the CDR3: TGTGCCAGCAGCTTGGAAGAGACCCAGTACTTC. Its protein is CASSLEETQYF.

This rearrangement joins TRBV4-2 to TRBJ2-2; D unresolved. Trimming cost V 1 base and J 2 bases, with 11 bases left between them. Germline CDR1 LGHNA, CDR2 YNFKEQ. The CDR3 spans 16 residues. The CDR3 reads CASSQGNEVNTGELFF. The CDR3 nucleotides read TGTGCCAGCAGCCAAGGCAACGAAGTAAACACCGGGGAGCTGTTTTTT.

The chain links TRBV18 to TRBJ2-4, with D tentatively TRBD2 (6 bases). V lost 1 base and J lost 6, with 10 bases in between. Looked up from germline, CDR1 is KGHSH and CDR2 is LQKENI. The CDR3 length is 14 residues. The CDR3 DNA follows: TGTGCCAGCTCACCACTCCAGGAGGGAAACATTCAGTACTTC. Residues: CASSPLQEGNIQYF.